This T cell receptor beta chain was identified in a study of spatial heterogeneity in lung cancer (dated by TCRdb to the late 2010s). About the full investigation: Beta-chain transcripts were consistently detected in greater numbers than alpha-chain transcripts, which likely reflects a higher abundance of beta-chain transcripts. TCR alpha and beta repertoires were quantitatively compared across multiple tumor regions, matched nontumor lung and blood in non-small cell lung cancer. Both alpha and beta chains were TCR-sequenced in samples taken at surgery, namely 220 tumor regions, fewer than 80 matched nontumor lung samples and approximately 58 PBMC samples. Nonsynonymous mutation counts, determined by whole-exome sequencing of tumor tissue, were related to features of the TCR repertoire. In the raw uncorrected reads, each unique combination of TCR and UMI appeared more than ten times on average. Points the paper makes about the study in general: Ubiquitous expanded tumor TCRs were found in blood more often at tumor resection than at routine follow-up. Confirming at a functional level the hypothesis that regional TCRs recognize regional mutations was considered to require additional single-cell paired TCR alpha and beta sequencing.

V drops 6 bases and J drops 1 base, leaving 15 bases in between. The CDR3 has 15 amino acids, counting the end cysteine and phenylalanine. The retained sequence is limited to the CDR3, 45 bases, with the frame set at the first base. Sequences SEHNR (CDR1) and FQNEAQ (CDR2) are obtained from the germline V gene (reference sequence). Explained via the paper, the time point label denotes: sample taken at primary tumor resection. Without any cell sorting, TCR sequencing was performed on whole RNA extracted either from tumor and nontumor lung tissue or from cryopreserved PBMC samples. Samples were obtained from 70 to 85 patients with early-stage, untreated non-small cell lung cancer from the lung TRACERx cohort. Only patients with enough RNA available from two or more tumor regions were chosen for TCR sequencing. As regards this clonotype: It lacks a known antigen. No much larger clone is present one base from it, and per-base qualities are unavailable.

Library construction relied on 5' RACE. Sequenced on a NextSeq 500. The TCR library protocol attached a unique molecular identifier to each TCR cDNA molecule to allow correction of PCR and sequencing errors. On the authors' methods: TCR identification, UMI-based error correction and CDR3 extraction were performed with Decombinator tools. Expanded TCRs were defined as those above a frequency of 2 per 1,000, corresponding to the top 1% of the tumor frequency distribution. Renyi diversity was computed with the R vegan package after each repertoire had been subsampled 100 times to 5,000 TCRs. CDR3 similarity networks were constructed using string-kernel similarity of amino acid triplets, with links drawn between CDR3s whose pairwise similarity was above 0.82. In TCRdb, the public reads were trimmed at Q25 with fastp and aligned with MiXCR, with productive beta chains retained. Each CDR3 protein gets just one entry, which takes the most common genes and DNA from the rows behind it. These V and J calls rely on TCRdb rather than the paper's analysis. Counted in this sample were some 44,000 distinct CDR3 sequences; 12% to 15% of them appeared once. 50% to 65% of the sample comes from the top ten.

The origin of this receptor is a male donor with early-stage non-small cell lung cancer. The specimen comprised PBMCs, sampled at surgery. The sequence is built from TRBV7-9 and TRBJ2-5; tentative D gene TRBD2, with 6 bases matching. The nucleotide sequence is TGTGCCAGCAGTAGGGGCGGGACGGTCCAAGAGACCCAGTACTTC. Its product reads: CASSRGGTVQETQYF.